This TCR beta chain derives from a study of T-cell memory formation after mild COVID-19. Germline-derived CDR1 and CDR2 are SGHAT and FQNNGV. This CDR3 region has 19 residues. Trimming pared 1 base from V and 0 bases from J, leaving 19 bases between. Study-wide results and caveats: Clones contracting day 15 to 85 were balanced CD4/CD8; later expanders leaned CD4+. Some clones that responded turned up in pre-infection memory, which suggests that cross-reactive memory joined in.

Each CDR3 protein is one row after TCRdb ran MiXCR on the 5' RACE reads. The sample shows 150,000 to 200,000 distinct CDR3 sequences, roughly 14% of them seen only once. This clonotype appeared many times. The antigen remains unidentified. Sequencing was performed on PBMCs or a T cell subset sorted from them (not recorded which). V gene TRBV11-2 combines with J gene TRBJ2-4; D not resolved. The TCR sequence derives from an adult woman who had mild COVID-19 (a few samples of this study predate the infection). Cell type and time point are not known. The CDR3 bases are TGTGCCAGCAGCTTAGTTTTCGGCCCCGTGGGGATAGCCAAAAACATTCAGTACTTC. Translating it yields CASSLVFGPVGIAKNIQYF.